The rows below give T cell receptor beta chains drawn from one sample of a study of cytomegalovirus exposure and HLA in healthy donors. Assay used: immunoSEQ multiplex PCR; TCRdb lists only in-frame clones, some missing. Here the sample spans 250,000 to 350,000 clones, 72% being singletons. The sample taken for sequencing was PBMCs. The receptor set was obtained from a female donor in good health and CMV-seronegative. The CDR3 runs from the conserved cysteine through the conserved F or W. The D gene is left open where the match is weak. Part of the rows lack a size; the others show once, few, many or a class for expanded clones.

cdr3_nt: TGCAGCGCCTCAGGTTCGAGCGGTGAAGCTTTCTTT
cdr3_aa: CSASGSSGEAFF
j_call: TRBJ1-1
clone_size: NA
v_call: TRBV29-1
d_call: NA
cdr3_length: 12

cdr3_nt: TGCGCCAGCAGTGAGAGCTCAAGCTACAATGAGCAGTTCTTC
cdr3_aa: CASSESSSYNEQFF
j_call: TRBJ2-1
clone_size: few
v_call: TRBV10-1
d_call: NA
cdr3_length: 14

cdr3_nt: TGTGCCAGCAGCGGACAGGGAAATACCGGGGAGCTGTTTTTT
cdr3_aa: CASSGQGNTGELFF
j_call: TRBJ2-2
clone_size: NA
v_call: TRBV9
d_call: TRBD1
cdr3_length: 14

cdr3_nt: TGTGCCAGCTCACCACGGGCGGGAGATGACAATGAGCAGTTCTTC
cdr3_aa: CASSPRAGDDNEQFF
j_call: TRBJ2-1
clone_size: NA
v_call: TRBV18
d_call: TRBD2
cdr3_length: 15

cdr3_nt: TGTGCCAGCAGCTTAACGGGAGTCACAGATACGCAGTATTTT
cdr3_aa: CASSLTGVTDTQYF
j_call: TRBJ2-3
clone_size: NA
v_call: TRBV11-2
d_call: NA
cdr3_length: 14

cdr3_nt: TGTGCCAGCAGCTTTCCGGACAGGGGAGGGTATGGCTACACCTTC
cdr3_aa: CASSFPDRGGYGYTF
j_call: TRBJ1-2
clone_size: few
v_call: TRBV7-2
d_call: TRBD1
cdr3_length: 15

cdr3_nt: TGTGCCAGCAGTTTGGTTGCAGGGAGGGAGACCCAGTACTTC
cdr3_aa: CASSLVAGRETQYF
j_call: TRBJ2-5
clone_size: few
v_call: TRBV28
d_call: NA
cdr3_length: 14

cdr3_nt: TGTGCCAGCAGCCATAACGACAGGCCAGGGGGAGCTTTCTTT
cdr3_aa: CASSHNDRPGGAFF
j_call: TRBJ1-1
clone_size: few
v_call: TRBV6-5
d_call: TRBD1
cdr3_length: 14

cdr3_nt: TGTGCCAGCAGAATAAGGGACTCCACAGATACGCAGTATTTT
cdr3_aa: CASRIRDSTDTQYF
j_call: TRBJ2-3
clone_size: NA
v_call: TRBV11-2
d_call: NA
cdr3_length: 14

cdr3_nt: TGTGCCAGCAGTCCCCCGGGCTATGGCTACACCTTC
cdr3_aa: CASSPPGYGYTF
j_call: TRBJ1-2
clone_size: few
v_call: TRBV28
d_call: NA
cdr3_length: 12

cdr3_nt: TGTGCCAGCAGCTTTGGTAGCGGGAACAATGAGCAGTTCTTC
cdr3_aa: CASSFGSGNNEQFF
j_call: TRBJ2-1
clone_size: NA
v_call: TRBV7-3
d_call: TRBD2
cdr3_length: 14

cdr3_nt: TGTGCCACCACTTCCGGGACAGGGACCGAGCAGTACTTC
cdr3_aa: CATTSGTGTEQYF
j_call: TRBJ2-7
clone_size: NA
v_call: TRBV5-4
d_call: TRBD1
cdr3_length: 13

cdr3_nt: TGCGCCAGCAGCTTGGCCTATGAGGGGCGCGGGGCCTACGAGCAGTACTTC
cdr3_aa: CASSLAYEGRGAYEQYF
j_call: TRBJ2-7
clone_size: few
v_call: TRBV5-1
d_call: NA
cdr3_length: 17

cdr3_nt: TGTGCCAGCAGCTTGAAGGGACTAGCTCCCCCCACAGATACGCAGTATTTT
cdr3_aa: CASSLKGLAPPTDTQYF
j_call: TRBJ2-3
clone_size: few
v_call: TRBV5-5
d_call: TRBD2
cdr3_length: 17

cdr3_nt: TGTGCCAGCAGTACACTACGGGCAGGGGGTAATGAGCAGTTCTTC
cdr3_aa: CASSTLRAGGNEQFF
j_call: TRBJ2-1
clone_size: NA
v_call: TRBV27
d_call: TRBD1
cdr3_length: 15

cdr3_nt: TGTGCCAGCAGTTACTCGAGTCCGGGGTACGAGCAGTACTTC
cdr3_aa: CASSYSSPGYEQYF
j_call: TRBJ2-7
clone_size: few
v_call: TRBV6-5
d_call: NA
cdr3_length: 14

cdr3_nt: TGCGCCAGCAGCTTGGAAATGGCGGGAGGAAGCAATGAGCAGTTCTTC
cdr3_aa: CASSLEMAGGSNEQFF
j_call: TRBJ2-1
clone_size: NA
v_call: TRBV5-1
d_call: TRBD2
cdr3_length: 16

cdr3_nt: TGTGCCAGCAGCCGTGAGCCATTTGAGGACACTGAAGCTTTCTTT
cdr3_aa: CASSREPFEDTEAFF
j_call: TRBJ1-1
clone_size: NA
v_call: TRBV5-4
d_call: NA
cdr3_length: 15

cdr3_nt: TGTGCCAGCAGCTTGGGACACTGGAATCAAGAGACCCAGTACTTC
cdr3_aa: CASSLGHWNQETQYF
j_call: TRBJ2-5
clone_size: few
v_call: TRBV5-8
d_call: NA
cdr3_length: 15

cdr3_nt: TGTGCCAGCAGACCGCCTACAGGGCCGAACACTGAAGCTTTCTTT
cdr3_aa: CASRPPTGPNTEAFF
j_call: TRBJ1-1
clone_size: NA
v_call: TRBV7-8
d_call: NA
cdr3_length: 15

cdr3_nt: TGCAGCGTGCAGGGGGTAGTCACAGATACGCAGTATTTT
cdr3_aa: CSVQGVVTDTQYF
j_call: TRBJ2-3
clone_size: NA
v_call: TRBV29-1
d_call: TRBD1
cdr3_length: 13

cdr3_nt: TGTGCCAGCAGTGAAGCGAGGACAGGGTCACCCCTCCACTTT
cdr3_aa: CASSEARTGSPLHF
j_call: TRBJ1-6
clone_size: few
v_call: TRBV6-1
d_call: TRBD1
cdr3_length: 14

cdr3_nt: TGTGCCAGCAGTGTTTCAGGGGGCGGCACTGAAGCTTTCTTT
cdr3_aa: CASSVSGGGTEAFF
j_call: TRBJ1-1
clone_size: NA
v_call: TRBV6-1
d_call: TRBD1
cdr3_length: 14

cdr3_nt: TGTGCCAGCAGTTTACGTTGGGGACGTGGGGGGGTTCAGTACTTC
cdr3_aa: CASSLRWGRGGVQYF
j_call: TRBJ2-4
clone_size: NA
v_call: TRBV27
d_call: TRBD2
cdr3_length: 15

cdr3_nt: TGTGCCAGCAGCCTAGGGTGGGGGGAGCAGTACTTC
cdr3_aa: CASSLGWGEQYF
j_call: TRBJ2-5
clone_size: NA
v_call: TRBV11-2
d_call: NA
cdr3_length: 12

cdr3_nt: TGTGCCAGCAGTGAAGCGCACAGGAATAACCAGCCCCAGCATTTT
cdr3_aa: CASSEAHRNNQPQHF
j_call: TRBJ1-5
clone_size: NA
v_call: TRBV6-1
d_call: NA
cdr3_length: 15

cdr3_nt: TGTGCCTGGGGGGCTATGTATGGCTACACCTTC
cdr3_aa: CAWGAMYGYTF
j_call: TRBJ1-2
clone_size: NA
v_call: TRBV30
d_call: NA
cdr3_length: 11

cdr3_nt: TGTGCCAGCAGTACGAACAGGGAATCCTACGAGCAGTACTTC
cdr3_aa: CASSTNRESYEQYF
j_call: TRBJ2-7
clone_size: NA
v_call: TRBV27
d_call: NA
cdr3_length: 14

cdr3_nt: TGTGCCAGCAGCTTAGGTTCCCCAGCGGGAGGAACCTACGAGCAGTACTTC
cdr3_aa: CASSLGSPAGGTYEQYF
j_call: TRBJ2-7
clone_size: NA
v_call: TRBV7-9
d_call: TRBD2
cdr3_length: 17

cdr3_nt: TGTGCCAGCAGCTCCCCCCTAGCGGGATCGGAGACCCAGTACTTC
cdr3_aa: CASSSPLAGSETQYF
j_call: TRBJ2-5
clone_size: NA
v_call: TRBV7-2
d_call: TRBD2
cdr3_length: 15

cdr3_nt: TGTGCCAGCAGCCAAGCGGGGGGAGCGGGAGTTGGCAATGAGCAGTTCTTC
cdr3_aa: CASSQAGGAGVGNEQFF
j_call: TRBJ2-1
clone_size: NA
v_call: TRBV4-2
d_call: TRBD2
cdr3_length: 17

cdr3_nt: TGTGCCAGCAGCCCCACGTCCGACAGATCCACAGATACGCAGTATTTT
cdr3_aa: CASSPTSDRSTDTQYF
j_call: TRBJ2-3
clone_size: few
v_call: TRBV7-2
d_call: NA
cdr3_length: 16

cdr3_nt: TGTGCCAGTAGGAAAAACAGTCTACTTAGCACAGATACGCAGTATTTT
cdr3_aa: CASRKNSLLSTDTQYF
j_call: TRBJ2-3
clone_size: NA
v_call: TRBV7-8
d_call: NA
cdr3_length: 16

cdr3_nt: TGTGCCAGCAGCTTAGTTAGCGGGAGTTCGTACGAGCAGTACTTC
cdr3_aa: CASSLVSGSSYEQYF
j_call: TRBJ2-7
clone_size: NA
v_call: TRBV7-2
d_call: TRBD2
cdr3_length: 15

cdr3_nt: TGTGCCAGCAGTGATCTACCGGGACAGAGGGGCTATGGCTACACCTTC
cdr3_aa: CASSDLPGQRGYGYTF
j_call: TRBJ1-2
clone_size: few
v_call: TRBV6-1
d_call: TRBD1
cdr3_length: 16

cdr3_nt: TGTGCCAGCAGTGAAGCCCTCAGGGGGTCTTCTGGAAACACCATATATTTT
cdr3_aa: CASSEALRGSSGNTIYF
j_call: TRBJ1-3
clone_size: NA
v_call: TRBV2
d_call: TRBD1
cdr3_length: 17

cdr3_nt: TGCGCCAGCAGCCAAGGGTACGCGAACTCCTACGAGCAGTACTTC
cdr3_aa: CASSQGYANSYEQYF
j_call: TRBJ2-7
clone_size: once
v_call: TRBV4-1
d_call: NA
cdr3_length: 15

cdr3_nt: TGTGCCAGCAGTCTAACCGCTCCGGACAGGGTGTTGTTTGGCTACACCTTC
cdr3_aa: CASSLTAPDRVLFGYTF
j_call: TRBJ1-2
clone_size: once
v_call: TRBV28
d_call: TRBD1
cdr3_length: 17

cdr3_nt: TGTGCCTGGAGTAGGGCTAGCGGAATCACAGATACGCAGTATTTT
cdr3_aa: CAWSRASGITDTQYF
j_call: TRBJ2-3
clone_size: NA
v_call: TRBV30
d_call: TRBD2
cdr3_length: 15

cdr3_nt: TGTGCCAGCAGCTCCGGGACTAGCGGTTGGGATGAGCAGTTCTTC
cdr3_aa: CASSSGTSGWDEQFF
j_call: TRBJ2-1
clone_size: few
v_call: TRBV11-3
d_call: TRBD2
cdr3_length: 15

cdr3_nt: TGCGCCAGCAGCCCCTGGGTCAGGGACACTGAAGCTTTCTTT
cdr3_aa: CASSPWVRDTEAFF
j_call: TRBJ1-1
clone_size: NA
v_call: TRBV4-1
d_call: NA
cdr3_length: 14

cdr3_nt: TGTGCCAGCAGTCCGCCGACTAGCCGTACGCAGTATTTT
cdr3_aa: CASSPPTSRTQYF
j_call: TRBJ2-3
clone_size: few
v_call: TRBV6-5
d_call: TRBD2
cdr3_length: 13